This T cell receptor beta chain was retrieved from a study of CD8+ T cells in alopecia areata. Sequencing relied on a cDNA template that was reverse transcribed from extracted RNA. Profiling relied on immunoSEQ multiplex PCR, and the TCRdb table lists in-frame clones only, not all of them. The sample holds about 180,000 clones, around three fifths seen once. The sample holds a few counts of this clone. The antigen is not known. Findings of the study overall: There were also resident alphabeta T cells of normal skin sequenced in scalp samples.

Deletions cut 6 bases from V and 0 bases from J, with 9 bases between. Germline V gene data show CDR1 as SQVTM and CDR2 as ANQGSEA. There are 13 residues in the CDR3. The receptor was derived from a human donor with alopecia areata. This chain joins TRBV29-1 and TRBJ1-5; weak D call: TRBD1 (5 bases). Source: CD4+ T cells sorted from blood, taken at week 0. This chain's CDR3 is CSVGDVSNQPQHF. In nucleotides, the CDR3 is TGCAGCGTGGGGGACGTTAGCAATCAGCCCCAGCATTTT.